One and the same sample provided the 21 T cell receptor beta chains below, sequenced in a study of T cell repertoires in cytomegalovirus infection (dated by TCRdb to about 2019). TCRdb names Illumina HiSeq 1500 as the instrument used. The public sequencing data were trimmed at Q25 with fastp and processed into clonotypes with MiXCR by TCRdb, which kept only in-frame beta chains. Each record represents a unique CDR3 protein, reported with the most common genes and DNA among its rows. The sample profile shows about 360,000 distinct CDR3 sequences; around a sixth of them were found once. The ten top clones hold 8.7% of the sample. The sample taken for sequencing was PBMCs. The receptors stem from a human donor in good health (CMV status not recorded). Some clones in this sample may be carry-over from other donors' samples.

The chain carries TRBV6-5 and TRBJ1-5; TRBD1 aligns across 8 bases. Germline V lookup: CDR1 MNHEY, CDR2 SVGAGI. V was clipped by 2 bases and J by 6 bases; unmatched bases: 6. The CDR3 totals 15 residues. The CDR3 region has the DNA TGTGCCAGCAGTTACCCCGGACAGGGCCGTCAGCCCCAGCATTTT. Encoded protein: CASSYPGQGRQPQHF.

This clonotype occurred a few times. This chain joins TRBV5-5 and TRBJ2-4; weak D call: TRBD1 (7 bases). Germline V lookup: CDR1 SGHKS, CDR2 YYEKEE (reference sequence). Trimming removed 3 bases at V and 6 bases at J, with 22 bases between. The length of the CDR3 is 17 residues. CDR3 protein: CASSSTTGEVAGNIQYF. The CDR3 DNA sequence: TGTGCCAGCAGCTCCACAACAGGGGAGGTTGCGGGAAACATTCAGTACTTC.

This clonotype was recorded many times. Written as DNA, the CDR3 is TGTGCCACCACGACCGGGACTAGGTCAACCGAGCAGTACTTC. As protein: CATTTGTRSTEQYF. The chain is built from TRBV19 and TRBJ2-7, with 8 nucleotides matching TRBD2. Germline CDR1 is LNHDA and CDR2 is SQIVND (reference sequence). V lost 10 bases, J lost 6 bases, and 14 bases stayed unmatched. The CDR3 covers 14 residues.

This clonotype was picked up many times. The chain is built from TRBV7-2 and TRBJ1-6; tentatively, D is TRBD1 (5 bases). This CDR3 is 15 amino acids long. Germline V lookup: CDR1 SGHTA, CDR2 FQGNSA. The V gene lost 4 bases and the J gene lost 6 bases, with 13 bases spanning the gap. Here the CDR3 DNA reads TGTGCCAGCAGCTCTCGACAGACCACTAATTCACCCCTCCACTTT. It specifies CASSSRQTTNSPLHF.

In its sample, this clonotype was seen many times. CDR3 DNA sequence: TGCGGGGGGGGAAACGGTCAGCCCCAGCATTTT. This gives the protein CGGGNGQPQHF. The chain recombines TRBV20-1 with TRBJ1-5; possibly TRBD1 for D (5 bases). The germline gives CDR1 DFQATT, CDR2 SNEGSKA (reference sequence). The CDR3 has 11 residues.

The chain carries TRBV20-1 and TRBJ1-1; D not resolved. Germline CDR1 is DFQATT and CDR2 is SNEGSKA (reference sequence). The ends were cut back, 0 bases at V and 7 bases at J, with 12 bases in the middle. The CDR3 extends over 13 amino acids. The CDR3 reads CSARDPARREAFF. CDR3 nucleotides: TGCAGTGCTAGAGATCCAGCCCGCCGTGAAGCTTTCTTT.

This clonotype was counted ten times or more. The J gene is TRBJ2-2, the V gene TRBV7-2; D tentatively reads TRBD1 or TRBD2 (6 bases each). The CDR3 runs to 16 residues. Germline V gene lookup returns CDR1 SGHTA and CDR2 FQGNSA. V was clipped by 1 base and J by 5 bases, with 14 bases between them. Here the CDR3 DNA reads TGTGCCAGCAGCTTAGGGGGGGCCGTTGGAACCGGGGAGCTGTTTTTT. This codes for CASSLGGAVGTGELFF.

This clonotype has just a few counts. The chain carries TRBV7-9 and TRBJ2-2, with D hard to call. Looked up from germline, CDR1 is SEHNR and CDR2 is FQNEAQ (reference sequence). The CDR3 has 11 residues. With 5 bases removed from V and 8 bases from J, the gap between germline ends came to 6 bases. The CDR3 DNA reads TGTGCCAGCAGCCCCAAGGGGGAGCTGTTTTTT. It encodes CASSPKGELFF.

J is TRBJ2-5 and V is TRBV28; D is unclear. Per germline, CDR1 MDHEN and CDR2 SYDVKM. This CDR3 spans 13 amino acids. The germline V and J ends were trimmed by 3 bases and 10 bases, with 15 bases remaining between them. The chain's CDR3 is CASSFGSSASQYF. The CDR3 DNA reads TGTGCCAGCAGTTTCGGCTCGTCGGCGAGCCAGTACTTC.

This chain joins TRBV7-9 and TRBJ2-3; weak D call: TRBD1 (6 bases). Trimming took off 5 bases at V and 2 bases at J, with 20 bases between the two ends. Germline CDR1 SEHNR, CDR2 FQNEAQ (reference sequence). The CDR3 covers 17 residues. The CDR3 nucleotides are TGTGCCAGCAGCCCCCCAACAAGACAGGTTATCACAGATACGCAGTATTTT. This translates into CASSPPTRQVITDTQYF.

This clonotype was observed many times. The CDR3 DNA is TGTGCCAGCAGCCGTCGGTTGGGCGGGGAGCTGTTTTTT. Protein sequence: CASSRRLGGELFF. The chain combines TRBV7-2 with TRBJ2-2; unclear D gene. The CDR3 runs 13 residues. Deletions cut 5 bases from V and 7 bases from J, with 11 bases between. Germline assignment: CDR1 SGHTA and CDR2 FQGNSA.

The rearrangement links TRBV28 to TRBJ1-6; D is perhaps TRBD1 (5 bases). V was pared by 6 bases and J by 10 bases, with 10 bases between. Germline V CDR1 and CDR2: MDHEN, SYDVKM. The CDR3 length is 12 residues. CDR3 in amino acids: CASSPNRSPLHF. Here the CDR3 DNA reads TGTGCCAGCAGCCCCAACAGGTCACCCCTCCACTTT.

This clonotype was found a few times. The chain is built from TRBV25-1 and TRBJ1-4; 7 nucleotides align to TRBD1. Germline V gene data show CDR1 as MGHDK and CDR2 as SYGVNS. The CDR3 totals 15 residues. V shed 3 bases and J 5 bases; nucleotides not matched to a gene: 6. The CDR3 region is CASSDPTGLNEKLFF. CDR3 DNA: TGTGCCAGCAGTGACCCGACAGGGCTCAATGAAAAACTGTTTTTT.

The chain is built from TRBV3-1 and TRBJ2-5; D possibly corresponds to TRBD2 (5 bases). CDR1 and CDR2 from the germline V gene are LGHDT and YNNKEL (reference sequence). The CDR3 has 12 residues. V dropped 8 bases and J dropped 4 bases, with 11 bases sitting between them. DNA for the CDR3: TGTGCCAGCGGACCCAGCGGAGAGACCCAGTACTTC. It specifies CASGPSGETQYF.

This clonotype was seen repeatedly, ten times or more. The rearrangement joins TRBV6-2 or TRBV6-3 to TRBJ2-1, with 7 bases lining up with TRBD2. Germline CDR1 and CDR2: MNHEY and SVGEGT. Trimming took 7 bases from V and 3 from J; bases not matched to a gene: 9. CDR3 length: 15 residues. The CDR3 sequence: CASTTRGDYYNEQFF. CDR3 in DNA: TGTGCCAGCACAACCCGAGGGGACTACTACAATGAGCAGTTCTTC.

Details on this clonotype: A much larger clone sits a single nucleotide away, making a read error possible. The chain recombines TRBV7-6 with TRBJ2-1; 9 positions agree with TRBD2. This CDR3 spans 15 amino acids. Germline V gene lookup returns CDR1 SGHVS and CDR2 FNYEAQ. Here the CDR3 reads CVSSLFAGGPYEQFF. The CDR3 coding sequence is TGTGTCAGCAGCTTATTTGCGGGAGGGCCCTATGAGCAGTTCTTC.

The chain links TRBV20-1 to TRBJ1-4; D call uncertain. The germline V gene encodes CDR1 DFQATT and CDR2 SNEGSKA (reference sequence). The CDR3 length is 15 residues. V dropped 4 bases and J dropped 7 bases, with 19 bases sitting between them. CDR3 DNA sequence: TGCAGTGCTATAAACCCCCGACAAAACGGTGAAAAACTGTTTTTT. Protein sequence: CSAINPRQNGEKLFF.

This clonotype has more than one count but fewer than ten. This chain links TRBV27 with TRBJ2-3, with 7 bases aligning to TRBD2. Trimming at V came to 6 bases and at J to 9 bases, leaving 6 bases not matched to a gene. Germline V gene sequence: CDR1 MNHEY, CDR2 SMNVEV (reference sequence). The CDR3 consists of 12 residues. The CDR3 protein is CASRLTSDTQYF. The CDR3 DNA reads TGTGCCAGCAGGCTAACTAGCGACACGCAGTATTTT.

This clonotype occurred a few times. The CDR3 reads CASSTLGGLSTNEQFF. The CDR3 nucleotides are TGTGCCAGTAGTACGTTAGGGGGACTAAGTACAAATGAGCAGTTCTTC. The chain uses TRBV19 and TRBJ2-1; D is perhaps TRBD2 (7 bases). The CDR3 spans 16 residues. Germline V gene sequence: CDR1 LNHDA, CDR2 SQIVND (reference sequence). Trimming pared 4 bases from V and 7 bases from J, leaving 20 bases between.

Ten or more counts support this clonotype. The chain has TRBV7-2 and TRBJ2-3, with 7 bases fitting TRBD2. V lost 3 bases and J lost 4; bases outside the gene matches: 10. From germline, CDR1 is SGHTA and CDR2 FQGNSA. This CDR3 contains 16 residues. CDR3 in DNA: TGTGCCAGCAGCTTTAGAAGCGGGATGTCCCCAGATACGCAGTATTTT. This encodes CASSFRSGMSPDTQYF.

The chain's CDR3 is CSARIQSGDSYNEQFF. The CDR3 DNA follows: TGCAGTGCTAGAATCCAAAGCGGGGATTCCTACAATGAGCAGTTCTTC. The rearrangement links TRBV20-1 to TRBJ2-1, with TRBD2 matching over 7 bases. This CDR3 is built from 16 residues. Germline lookup yields CDR1 DFQATT and CDR2 SNEGSKA (reference sequence). V dropped 2 bases and J dropped 1; count of bases not matched to a gene: 8.